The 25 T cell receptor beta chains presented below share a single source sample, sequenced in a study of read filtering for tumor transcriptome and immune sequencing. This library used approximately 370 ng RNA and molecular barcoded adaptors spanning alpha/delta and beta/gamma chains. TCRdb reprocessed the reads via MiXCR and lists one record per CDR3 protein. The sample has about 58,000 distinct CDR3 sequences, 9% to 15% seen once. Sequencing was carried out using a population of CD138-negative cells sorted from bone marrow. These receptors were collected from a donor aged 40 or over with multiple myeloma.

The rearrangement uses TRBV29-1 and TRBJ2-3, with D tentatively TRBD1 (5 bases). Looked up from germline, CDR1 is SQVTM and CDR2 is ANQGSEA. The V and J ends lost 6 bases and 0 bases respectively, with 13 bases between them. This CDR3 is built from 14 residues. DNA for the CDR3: TGCAGCGTACGTGACAGATCTAGCACAGATACGCAGTATTTT. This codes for CSVRDRSSTDTQYF.

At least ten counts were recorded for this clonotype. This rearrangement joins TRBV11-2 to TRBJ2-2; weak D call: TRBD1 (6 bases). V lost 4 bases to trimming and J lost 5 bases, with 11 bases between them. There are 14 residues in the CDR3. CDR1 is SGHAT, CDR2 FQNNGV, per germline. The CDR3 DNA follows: TGTGCCAGCAGCTCTCGGACAGATACCGGGGAGCTGTTTTTT. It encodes CASSSRTDTGELFF. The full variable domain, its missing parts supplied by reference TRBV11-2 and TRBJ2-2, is EAGVAQSPRYKIIEKRQSVAFWCNPISGHATLYWYQQILGQGPKLLIQFQNNGVVDDSQLPKDRFSAERLKGVDSTLKIQPAKLEDSAVYLCASSSRTDTGELFFGEGSRLTVL.

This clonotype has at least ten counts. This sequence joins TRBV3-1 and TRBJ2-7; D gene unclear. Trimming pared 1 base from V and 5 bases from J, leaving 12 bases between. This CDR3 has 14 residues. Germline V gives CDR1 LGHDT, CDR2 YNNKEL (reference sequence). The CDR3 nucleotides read TGTGCCAGCAGCCAAGCGTCTACCTTTAACGAGCAGTACTTC. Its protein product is CASSQASTFNEQYF.

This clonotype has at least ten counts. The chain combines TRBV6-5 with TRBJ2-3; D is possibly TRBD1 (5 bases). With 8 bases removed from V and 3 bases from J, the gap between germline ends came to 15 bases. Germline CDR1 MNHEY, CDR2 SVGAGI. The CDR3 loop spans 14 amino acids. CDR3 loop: CASDKAAGTDTQYF. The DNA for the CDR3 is TGTGCCAGCGACAAGGCGGCAGGGACAGATACGCAGTATTTT.

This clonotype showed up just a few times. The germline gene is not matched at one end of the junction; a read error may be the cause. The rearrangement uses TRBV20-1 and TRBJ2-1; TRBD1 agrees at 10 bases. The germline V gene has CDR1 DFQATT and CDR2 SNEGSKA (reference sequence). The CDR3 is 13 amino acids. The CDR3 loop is CNAIPGQGFEQFF. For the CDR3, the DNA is TGCAATGCTATACCGGGACAGGGGTTTGAGCAGTTCTTC.

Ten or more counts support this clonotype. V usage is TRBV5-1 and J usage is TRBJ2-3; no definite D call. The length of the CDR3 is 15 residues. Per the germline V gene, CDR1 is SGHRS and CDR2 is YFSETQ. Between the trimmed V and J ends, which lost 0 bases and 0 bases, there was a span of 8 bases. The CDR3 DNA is TGCGCCAGCAGCTTGGCTCTGACTAGCACAGATACGCAGTATTTT. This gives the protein CASSLALTSTDTQYF. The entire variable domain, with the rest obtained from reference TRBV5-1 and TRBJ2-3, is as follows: KAGVTQTPRYLIKTRGQQVTLSCSPISGHRSVSWYQQTPGQGLQFLFEYFSETQRNKGNFPGRFSGRQFSNSRSEMNVSTLELGDSALYLCASSLALTSTDTQYFGPGTRLTVL.

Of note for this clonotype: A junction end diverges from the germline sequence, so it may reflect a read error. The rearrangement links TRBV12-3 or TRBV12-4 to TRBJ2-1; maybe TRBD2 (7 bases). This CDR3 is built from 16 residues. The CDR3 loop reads CASSLFPAGRGNEQSF. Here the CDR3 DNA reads TGTGCCAGCAGTTTATTTCCTGCGGGGAGGGGGAATGAGCAGTCCTTC.

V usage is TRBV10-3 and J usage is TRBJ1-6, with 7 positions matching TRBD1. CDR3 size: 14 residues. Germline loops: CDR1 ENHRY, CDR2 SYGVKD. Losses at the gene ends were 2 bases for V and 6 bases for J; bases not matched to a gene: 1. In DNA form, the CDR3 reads TGTGCCATCAGTGAGGGGGACAGTAATTCACCCCTCCACTTT. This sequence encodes CAISEGDSNSPLHF.

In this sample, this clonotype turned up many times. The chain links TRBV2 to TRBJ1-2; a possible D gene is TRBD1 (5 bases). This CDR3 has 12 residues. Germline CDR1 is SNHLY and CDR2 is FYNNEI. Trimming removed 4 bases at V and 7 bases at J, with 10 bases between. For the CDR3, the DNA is TGTGCCAGCAGTGGATGGGACCGTGGCTACACCTTC. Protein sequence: CASSGWDRGYTF.

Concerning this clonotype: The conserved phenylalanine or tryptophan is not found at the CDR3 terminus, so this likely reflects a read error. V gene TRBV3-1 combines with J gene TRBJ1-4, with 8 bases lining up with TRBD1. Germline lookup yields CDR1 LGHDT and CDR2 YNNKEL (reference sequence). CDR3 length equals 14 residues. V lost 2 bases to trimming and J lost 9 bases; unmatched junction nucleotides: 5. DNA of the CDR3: TGTGCCAGCAGCCAAAACCGGGACAGGAAAAAACTGTTTTCT. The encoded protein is CASSQNRDRKKLFS.

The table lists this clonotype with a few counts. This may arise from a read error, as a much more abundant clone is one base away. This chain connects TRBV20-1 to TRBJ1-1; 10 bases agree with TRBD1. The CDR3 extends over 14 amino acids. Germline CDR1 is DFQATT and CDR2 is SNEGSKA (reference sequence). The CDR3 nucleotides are TGCAGGCCCGGGACAGGGGCGGTAGTCGGTGGAGCTTTCTTT. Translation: CRPGTGAVVGGAFF.

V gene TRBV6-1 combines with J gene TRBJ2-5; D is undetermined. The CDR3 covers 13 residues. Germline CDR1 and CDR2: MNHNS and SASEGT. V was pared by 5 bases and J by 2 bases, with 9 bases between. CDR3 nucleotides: TGTGCCAGCAGTAGGCAGTTTCAAGAGACCCAGTACTTC. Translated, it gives CASSRQFQETQYF.

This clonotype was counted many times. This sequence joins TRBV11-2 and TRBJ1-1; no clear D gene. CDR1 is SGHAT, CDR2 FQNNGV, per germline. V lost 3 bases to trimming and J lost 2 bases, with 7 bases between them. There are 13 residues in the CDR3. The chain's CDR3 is CASSFDYNTEAFF. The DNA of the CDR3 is TGTGCCAGCAGCTTCGACTACAACACTGAAGCTTTCTTT. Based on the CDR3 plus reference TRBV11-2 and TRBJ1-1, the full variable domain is EAGVAQSPRYKIIEKRQSVAFWCNPISGHATLYWYQQILGQGPKLLIQFQNNGVVDDSQLPKDRFSAERLKGVDSTLKIQPAKLEDSAVYLCASSFDYNTEAFFGQGTRLTVV.

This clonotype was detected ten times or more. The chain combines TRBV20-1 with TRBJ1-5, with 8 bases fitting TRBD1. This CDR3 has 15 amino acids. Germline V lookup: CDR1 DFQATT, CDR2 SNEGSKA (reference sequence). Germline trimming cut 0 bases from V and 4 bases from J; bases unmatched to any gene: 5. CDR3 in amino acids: CSARDIRTGNQPQHF. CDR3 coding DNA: TGCAGTGCTAGAGATATTCGGACAGGGAATCAGCCCCAGCATTTT.

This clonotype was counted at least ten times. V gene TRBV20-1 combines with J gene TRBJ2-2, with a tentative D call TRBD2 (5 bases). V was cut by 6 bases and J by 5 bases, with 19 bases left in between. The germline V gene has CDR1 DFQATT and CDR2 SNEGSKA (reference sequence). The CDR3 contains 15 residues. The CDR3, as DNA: TGCAGTGCCCCCCCCACTCGGGGATTTACCGGGGAGCTGTTTTTT. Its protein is CSAPPTRGFTGELFF.

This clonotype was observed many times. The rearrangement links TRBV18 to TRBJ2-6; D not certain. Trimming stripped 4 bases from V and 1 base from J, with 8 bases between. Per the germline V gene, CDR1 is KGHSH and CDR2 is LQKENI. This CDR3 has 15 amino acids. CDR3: CASSHSTSGANVLTF. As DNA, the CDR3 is TGTGCCAGCTCACACTCAACATCTGGGGCCAACGTCCTGACTTTC. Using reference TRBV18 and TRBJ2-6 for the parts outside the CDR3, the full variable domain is NAGVMQNPRHLVRRRGQEARLRCSPMKGHSHVYWYRQLPEEGLKFMVYLQKENIIDESGMPKERFSAEFPKEGPSILRIQQVVRGDSAAYFCASSHSTSGANVLTFGAGSRLTVL.

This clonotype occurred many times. The CDR3 loop is CASSPLPMGNTGELFF. CDR3 coding DNA: TGCGCCAGCAGCCCCCTCCCGATGGGGAACACCGGGGAGCTGTTTTTT. This chain connects TRBV5-1 to TRBJ2-2; D ambiguous. V lost 4 bases to trimming and J lost 1 base, with 14 bases between them. CDR1 and CDR2 (germline): SGHRS, YFSETQ. The CDR3 covers 16 residues.

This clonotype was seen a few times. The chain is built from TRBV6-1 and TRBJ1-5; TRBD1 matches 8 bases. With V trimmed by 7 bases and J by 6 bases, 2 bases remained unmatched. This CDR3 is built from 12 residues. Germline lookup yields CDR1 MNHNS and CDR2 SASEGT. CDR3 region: CASTGGVQPQHF. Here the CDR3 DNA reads TGTGCCAGCACAGGGGGCGTTCAGCCCCAGCATTTT.

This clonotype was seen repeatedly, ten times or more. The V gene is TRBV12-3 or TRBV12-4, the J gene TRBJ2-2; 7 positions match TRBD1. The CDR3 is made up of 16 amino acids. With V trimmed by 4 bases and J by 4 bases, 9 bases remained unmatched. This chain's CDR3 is CASSSSGQRSTGELFF. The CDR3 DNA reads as TGTGCCAGCAGTTCCTCGGGACAGAGATCCACCGGGGAGCTGTTTTTT.

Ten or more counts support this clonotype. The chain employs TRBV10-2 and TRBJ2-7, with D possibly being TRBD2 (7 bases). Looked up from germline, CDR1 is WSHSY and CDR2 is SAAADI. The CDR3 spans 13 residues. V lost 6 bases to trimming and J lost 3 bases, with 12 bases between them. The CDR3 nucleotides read TGCGCCAGCAGAAGCGGGACAAACTACGAGCAGTACTTC. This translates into CASRSGTNYEQYF.

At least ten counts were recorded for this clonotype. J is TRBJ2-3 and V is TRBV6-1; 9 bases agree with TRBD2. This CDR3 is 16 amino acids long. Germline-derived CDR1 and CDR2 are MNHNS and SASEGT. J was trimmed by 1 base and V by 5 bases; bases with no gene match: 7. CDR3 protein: CASSLMWTSGTDTQYF. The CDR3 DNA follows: TGTGCCAGCAGTCTGATGTGGACTAGCGGCACAGATACGCAGTATTTT.

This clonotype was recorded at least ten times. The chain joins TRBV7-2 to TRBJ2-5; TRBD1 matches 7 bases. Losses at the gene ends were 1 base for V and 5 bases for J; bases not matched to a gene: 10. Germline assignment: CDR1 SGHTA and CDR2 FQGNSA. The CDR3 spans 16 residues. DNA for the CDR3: TGTGCCAGCAGCTTAGGACAGGGTTGGGCAATGGAGACCCAGTACTTC. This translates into CASSLGQGWAMETQYF.

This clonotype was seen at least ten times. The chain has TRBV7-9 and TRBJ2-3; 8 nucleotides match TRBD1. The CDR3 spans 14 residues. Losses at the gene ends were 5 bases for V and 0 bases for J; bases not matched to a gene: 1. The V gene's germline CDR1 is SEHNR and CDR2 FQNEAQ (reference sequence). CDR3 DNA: TGTGCCAGCAGCCGGGACAGGAGCACAGATACGCAGTATTTT. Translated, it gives CASSRDRSTDTQYF. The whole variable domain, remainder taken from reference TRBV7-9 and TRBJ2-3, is DTGVSQNPRHKITKRGQNVTFRCDPISEHNRLYWYRQTLGQGPEFLTYFQNEAQLEKSRLLSDRFSAERPKGSFSTLEIQRTEQGDSAMYLCASSRDRSTDTQYFGPGTRLTVL.

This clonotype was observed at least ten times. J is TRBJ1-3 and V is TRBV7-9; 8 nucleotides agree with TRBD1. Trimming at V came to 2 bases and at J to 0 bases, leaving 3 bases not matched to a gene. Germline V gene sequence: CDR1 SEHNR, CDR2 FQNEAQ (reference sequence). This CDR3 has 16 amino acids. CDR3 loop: CASSLPTGGSGNTIYF. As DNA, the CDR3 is TGTGCCAGCAGCTTACCTACAGGGGGCTCTGGAAACACCATATATTTT.

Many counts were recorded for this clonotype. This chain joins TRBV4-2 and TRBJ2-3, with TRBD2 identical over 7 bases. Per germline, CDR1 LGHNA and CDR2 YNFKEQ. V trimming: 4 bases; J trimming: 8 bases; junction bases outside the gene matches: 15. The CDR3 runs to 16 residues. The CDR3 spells CASSRPQRGGGGTQYF. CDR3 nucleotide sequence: TGTGCCAGCAGCCGCCCCCAGAGGGGCGGGGGTGGTACGCAGTATTTT.